Listed below are T cell receptor beta chains from one sample, sequenced in a study of metastatic and nonmetastatic thyroid tumors. TCRdb called clones again from the PCR reads with MiXCR. The table includes tens of thousands of clones, approximately 15% detected once. The sample taken for sequencing was blood. The receptors originated from a male donor with papillary thyroid cancer or a benign thyroid nodule (not recorded which). Some clones in this sample may be carry-over from other donors' samples. CDR3s include the opening cysteine and the closing phenylalanine or tryptophan. D genes are given only for firm matches. Not all rows give a size; the values are once, few, many and, for expanded clones, a class.

V,size,D,J,CDR3,DNA
TRBV12-3/TRBV12-4,many,TRBD2,TRBJ2-5,CASSLAGGETQYF,TGTGCCAGCAGTCTAGCGGGCGGGGAGACCCAGTACTTC
TRBV12-3/TRBV12-4,many,NA,TRBJ1-2,CASSLGQNYGYTF,TGTGCCAGCAGTTTAGGGCAGAACTATGGCTACACCTTC
TRBV11-3,NA,NA,TRBJ1-2,CASSLEWVGDYGYTF,TGTGCCAGCAGCTTAGAGTGGGTCGGGGACTATGGCTACACCTTC
TRBV6-1,many,NA,TRBJ1-4,CATSHRTNEKLFF,TGTGCCACCAGTCACAGAACTAATGAAAAACTGTTTTTT
TRBV7-7,many,TRBD2,TRBJ2-3,CASSLLAGATDTQYF,TGTGCTAGCAGCTTACTAGCGGGAGCCACAGATACGCAGTATTTT
TRBV14,many,NA,TRBJ2-3,CASSQEDGTDTQYF,TGTGCCAGCAGCCAAGAAGACGGTACAGATACGCAGTATTTT
TRBV11-2,NA,NA,TRBJ2-3,CASSLDQAIGTDKQYF,TGTGCCAGCAGCTTAGATCAAGCGATAGGAACAGATAAGCAGTATTTT
TRBV7-8,many,NA,TRBJ1-4,CASKNRALNEKLFF,TGTGCCAGTAAGAACCGGGCTCTAAATGAAAAACTGTTTTTT
TRBV6-1,many,TRBD1,TRBJ1-4,CASRTGDEKLFF,TGTGCCAGCAGGACAGGGGATGAAAAACTGTTTTTT
TRBV6-1,few,NA,TRBJ2-7,CASSQGERYEQYF,TGCGCCAGCAGCCAAGGGGAGAGGTACGAGCAGTACTTC
TRBV10-1,many,NA,TRBJ2-1,CASSASVHEQFF,TGCGCCAGCAGTGCCTCCGTGCATGAGCAGTTCTTC
TRBV6-6,many,NA,TRBJ2-3,CASSYGKGTLQRDTQYF,TGTGCCAGCAGTTACGGAAAAGGGACACTTCAAAGAGATACGCAGTATTTT
TRBV6-1,few,NA,TRBJ1-6,CASSEFGTWGNNSPLHF,TGTGCCAGCAGTGAATTTGGAACATGGGGCAATAATTCACCCCTCCACTTT
TRBV28,NA,TRBD2,TRBJ2-3,CASSSRIAGGVYTQYF,TGTGCCAGCAGTTCTAGAATAGCGGGAGGGGTTTATACGCAGTATTTT
TRBV12-3/TRBV12-4,many,NA,TRBJ2-5,CASSFGLQETQYF,TGTGCCAGCAGTTTTGGACTGCAAGAGACCCAGTACTTC
TRBV7-2,many,NA,TRBJ2-3,CASSFFTDTQYF,TGTGCCAGCAGCTTTTTCACAGATACGCAGTATTTT
TRBV6-1,many,NA,TRBJ2-6,CASSEGVRPGANVLTF,TGTGCCAGCAGTGAGGGAGTAAGGCCTGGGGCCAACGTCCTGACTTTC
TRBV25-1,many,NA,TRBJ2-6,CASSEFAGTGANVLTF,TGTGCCAGCAGTGAATTTGCAGGGACTGGGGCCAACGTCCTGACTTTC
TRBV12-3/TRBV12-4,many,NA,TRBJ2-5,CASSSGLHVQETQYF,TGTGCCAGCAGTTCTGGACTACACGTCCAAGAGACCCAGTACTTC
TRBV27,once,TRBD1,TRBJ2-7,CASSTGTGAYEQYF,TGTGCCAGCAGCACCGGGACAGGCGCGTACGAGCAATACTTT
TRBV4-1,few,TRBD1,TRBJ1-2,CASRRIGGQGAGGYTF,TGCGCCAGCAGGCGCATTGGGGGACAGGGGGCGGGAGGCTACACCTTC
TRBV18,NA,TRBD1,TRBJ2-6,CATLEDRGYSGANVLTF,TGTGCCACCCTCGAGGACAGGGGTTACTCTGGGGCCAACGTCCTGACTTTC
TRBV5-1,many,TRBD1,TRBJ1-2,CASRAPGQGDYGYTF,TGCGCCAGCAGGGCCCCGGGACAGGGGGACTATGGCTACACCTTC
TRBV6-1,many,NA,TRBJ2-3,CASSEGPGGTDTQYF,TGTGCCAGCAGTGAAGGCCCAGGGGGCACAGATACGCAGTATTTT
TRBV27,many,NA,TRBJ1-5,CASGHGADQPQHF,TGTGCCAGCGGCCATGGGGCGGATCAGCCCCAGCATTTT
TRBV20-1,NA,TRBD2,TRBJ2-7,CSARDVAGNYEQYF,TGCAGTGCTAGAGATGTAGCGGGAAACTACGAGCAGTACTTC
TRBV7-9,many,NA,TRBJ1-5,CASSLNGIGYQPQHF,TGTGCCAGCAGCTTAAACGGGATCGGATATCAGCCCCAGCATTTT
TRBV9,few,TRBD1,TRBJ2-3,CASSVEGQGADTQYF,TGTGCCAGCAGCGTAGAGGGACAGGGCGCAGATACGCAGTATTTT
TRBV19,few,NA,TRBJ2-7,CASSNPGLEYEQYF,TGTGCCAGTAGTAACCCGGGACTCGAATACGAGCAGTACTTC
TRBV20-1,many,TRBD1,TRBJ2-7,CSAYSPGQTYEQYF,TGCAGTGCTTATAGCCCGGGACAGACCTACGAGCAGTACTTC
TRBV9,many,TRBD1,TRBJ2-3,CASSARTGSDTQYF,TGTGCCAGCAGCGCAAGGACAGGGTCAGATACGCAGTATTTT
TRBV30,many,NA,TRBJ1-5,CAWSGTVGGQPQHF,TGTGCCTGGAGTGGGACAGTCGGTGGTCAGCCCCAGCATTTT
TRBV25-1,many,TRBD2,TRBJ2-5,CASSDALAGSVVETQYF,TGTGCCAGCAGTGATGCACTAGCGGGATCAGTGGTAGAGACCCAGTACTTC
TRBV30,many,NA,TRBJ2-4,CAWSVSQGRNIQYF,TGTGCCTGGAGTGTAAGCCAGGGTCGAAACATTCAGTACTTC
TRBV12-3/TRBV12-4,many,NA,TRBJ2-4,CASSPQLAKNIQYF,TGTGCCAGCAGTCCGCAGTTAGCCAAAAACATTCAGTACTTC
TRBV12-3/TRBV12-4,NA,NA,TRBJ1-2,CASSWGAGGYTF,TGTGCCAGCAGTTGGGGGGCGGGGGGCTACACCTTC
TRBV7-2,many,NA,TRBJ2-7,CASTWNYEQYF,TGTGCCAGCACCTGGAACTACGAGCAGTACTTC
TRBV7-3,few,NA,TRBJ1-1,CASSLDGGALAEAFF,TGTGCCAGCAGCTTAGACGGGGGGGCGCTGGCTGAAGCTTTCTTT
TRBV7-9,many,NA,TRBJ2-5,CASSSERETQYF,TGTGCCAGCAGCTCCGAAAGGGAGACCCAGTACTTC
TRBV5-1,many,TRBD1,TRBJ2-7,CASSLGDSYYEQYF,TGCGCCAGCAGCTTGGGGGACAGCTACTACGAGCAGTACTTC
TRBV5-1,many,NA,TRBJ1-1,CASSLAENTEAFF,TGCGCCAGCAGCTTGGCGGAGAACACTGAAGCTTTCTTT
TRBV18,NA,NA,TRBJ2-1,CASSPPSRKDYNEQFF,TGTGCCAGCTCACCACCGTCCCGAAAGGATTACAATGAGCAGTTCTTC
TRBV9,NA,NA,TRBJ2-1,CASSTLAAQLNNEQFF,TGTGCCAGCAGCACCTTAGCGGCTCAGTTGAACAATGAGCAGTTCTTC
TRBV7-2,many,NA,TRBJ2-2,CASIHGAGELFF,TGTGCCAGCATCCACGGGGCCGGGGAGCTGTTTTTT
TRBV19,many,TRBD2,TRBJ2-2,CASRGLAANTGELFF,TGTGCCAGTAGGGGACTAGCGGCGAACACCGGGGAGCTGTTTTTT
TRBV5-1,many,TRBD2,TRBJ2-3,CASSLGTSKVDTQYF,TGCGCCAGCAGCTTGGGGACTAGTAAGGTAGATACGCAGTATTTT
TRBV20-1,NA,TRBD2,TRBJ2-1,CSATAEDIGRVGEQFF,TGCAGTGCCACCGCGGAGGATATCGGGAGGGTGGGGGAGCAGTTCTTC
TRBV6-1,many,NA,TRBJ1-6,CASSSWLQGGRDSPLHF,TGTGCCAGCAGTTCCTGGCTACAGGGAGGACGGGATTCACCCCTCCACTTT
TRBV20-1,many,TRBD2,TRBJ2-3,CSAQLSGRVENTQYF,TGCAGTGCCCAACTTAGCGGGAGGGTTGAAAATACGCAGTATTTT
TRBV18,many,NA,TRBJ1-1,CASSRTNTEAFF,TGTGCCAGCTCACGAACGAACACTGAAGCTTTCTTT
TRBV18,many,NA,TRBJ1-1,CASSTLRDTEAFF,TGTGCCAGCTCAACTCTTAGAGACACTGAAGCTTTCTTT
TRBV12-3/TRBV12-4,NA,NA,TRBJ2-7,CANLTREGRSYEQYF,TGTGCCAACTTAACCCGGGAAGGGAGATCCTACGAGCAGTACTTC
TRBV5-1,NA,NA,TRBJ2-3,CASSPGSVTDTQYF,TGCGCCAGCAGCCCCGGGTCCGTCACAGATACGCAGTATTTT
TRBV20-1,many,NA,TRBJ2-1,CSARDHGRNNEQFF,TGCAGTGCTAGAGATCACGGGCGAAACAATGAGCAGTTCTTC
TRBV5-1,NA,TRBD2,TRBJ2-1,CASCLGTIGRGYNGQFF,TGCGCCAGCTGTCTCGGAACGATCGGGAGGGGGTACAATGGGCAGTTCTTC
TRBV18,many,TRBD1,TRBJ1-3,CASSPGQGRSGNTIYF,TGTGCCAGCTCACCCGGACAGGGGCGATCTGGAAACACCATATATTTT
TRBV29-1,many,TRBD1,TRBJ2-3,CSVVRGKDTQYF,TGCAGCGTTGTCAGGGGGAAAGATACGCAGTATTTT
TRBV18,many,TRBD1,TRBJ2-2,CASSPNGGQGYTGELFF,TGTGCCAGCTCCCCCAATGGGGGACAGGGGTACACCGGGGAGCTGTTTTTT
TRBV2,NA,NA,TRBJ1-6,CASSEGASYNSPLHF,TGTGCCAGCAGTGAGGGAGCATCCTATAATTCACCCCTCCACTTT